This TCR beta chain is from a study of blood T cells in healthy people across ages. The CDR3 loop spans 16 amino acids. The germline V gene has CDR1 SGDLS and CDR2 YYNGEE. Trimming at V came to 4 bases and at J to 6 bases, leaving 7 bases not matched to a gene. Sample-barcoded 5' priming and a J-beta primer mix drove a second PCR of roughly 6 to 12 cycles. TCRdb processed the 5' RACE reads anew with MiXCR; each CDR3 protein has one entry. The sample contains about 1.4 million distinct CDR3 sequences, 55% to 75% of which appear only once. The V gene is TRBV9, the J gene TRBJ1-6; 10 bases are a match to TRBD1. The sequencing input was blood. This receptor was taken from a man aged 18 to 35 in good health. DNA of the CDR3: TGTGCCAGCAGCTCCCGGGACAGGGGTGTTAATTCACCCCTCCACTTT. As protein: CASSSRDRGVNSPLHF.